Below are 9 T cell receptor beta chains sequenced from a single sample in a study of blood T cells in healthy people across ages. A second PCR of about 7 to 12 cycles used a sample-barcoded 5' primer and a J-beta primer mix. In TCRdb, the 5' RACE reads were re-called with MiXCR into one record per CDR3 protein. Seen here are 550,000 to 650,000 distinct CDR3 sequences, roughly 31% observed once, and the top ten hold 15% to 18%. The sequenced sample consisted of blood. These TCRs come from a woman of 80 years or more in good health.

The chain combines TRBV29-1 with TRBJ2-1; tentatively, D is TRBD2 (5 bases). CDR1 SQVTM and CDR2 ANQGSEA come from the germline V gene. Trimming stripped 1 base from V and 6 bases from J, with 16 bases between. This CDR3 spans 15 amino acids. The CDR3 loop reads CSVEGLEGVPNEQFF. The CDR3 DNA is TGCAGCGTTGAAGGCCTCGAGGGAGTCCCCAATGAGCAGTTCTTC.

J is TRBJ2-1 and V is TRBV3-1; 10 nucleotides line up with TRBD1. The end of the DNA is better explained by TRBJ2-7, so the J call may be wrong. CDR1 LGHDT and CDR2 YNNKEL come from the germline V gene (reference sequence). This CDR3 is 15 amino acids long. CDR3 region: CASRATGGYYNEQYF. The CDR3 coding sequence is TGTGCCAGCAGGGCGACAGGGGGCTACTACAATGAGCAGTACTTC.

V usage is TRBV12-3 or TRBV12-4 and J usage is TRBJ2-7, with D maybe TRBD1 (5 bases). Trimming removed 2 bases at V and 2 bases at J, with 16 bases between. This CDR3 region has 16 residues. The CDR3 DNA reads TGTGCCAGCAGTTTACGAATGACAGATCGTCCCTACGAGCAGTACTTC. It yields the protein CASSLRMTDRPYEQYF.

CDR3 DNA sequence: TGTGCCAGCAGCTTAGGTCACAGCTCCTATAATTCACCCCTCCACTTT. Translation gives CASSLGHSSYNSPLHF. The chain uses TRBV7-2 and TRBJ1-6; D gene uncertain. Germline V gene lookup returns CDR1 SGHTA and CDR2 FQGNSA. CDR3 length: 16 residues. V lost 1 base to trimming and J lost 0 bases, with 7 bases between them.

This clonotype was observed at least ten times. The chain joins TRBV30 to TRBJ2-7, with a tentative D call TRBD1 (5 bases). From germline, CDR1 is GTSNPN and CDR2 SVGIG (reference sequence). This CDR3 is built from 16 residues. V lost 1 base and J 6 bases, leaving 22 bases between the germline ends. The CDR3, as DNA: TGTGCCTGGAGTGGGTGGACACTCGCCACAACGAGCGAGCAGTACTTC. Protein sequence: CAWSGWTLATTSEQYF. The variable domain in full, completed from reference TRBV30 and TRBJ2-7, reads SQTIHQWPATLVQPVGSPLSLECTVEGTSNPNLYWYRQAAGRGLQLLFYSVGIGQISSEVPQNLSASRPQDRQFILSSKKLLLSDSGFYLCAWSGWTLATTSEQYFGPGTRLTVT.

This clonotype was seen many times. The CDR3 loop reads CSGSGGVSTDTQYF. CDR3 bases: TGCAGCGGGAGCGGGGGGGTAAGCACAGATACGCAGTATTTT. The genes are TRBV29-1 and TRBJ2-3; 10 nucleotides match TRBD2. CDR3 length: 14 amino acids. Germline V gives CDR1 SQVTM, CDR2 ANQGSEA. The V gene end was trimmed by 7 bases and the J gene end by 0 bases; junction bases not matched to a gene: 4.

J is TRBJ1-2 and V is TRBV20-1; D is unclear. The germline gives CDR1 DFQATT, CDR2 SNEGSKA (reference sequence). V lost 7 bases and J lost 4, with 16 bases in between. The CDR3 has 13 residues. CDR3 in amino acids: CSGTLGRTYGYTF. The CDR3 DNA reads TGCAGTGGTACCTTAGGGCGGACCTATGGCTACACCTTC.

This clonotype has ten or more counts. The chain joins TRBV28 to TRBJ1-2, with a weak D call TRBD1 (6 bases). This CDR3 has 13 residues. V lost 5 bases, J lost 8 bases, and 15 bases lay in between. Germline CDR1 is MDHEN and CDR2 is SYDVKM. The CDR3 DNA reads as TGTGCCAGCAGTCAAGGGGGGATTTGGGGCTACACCTTC. Its protein is CASSQGGIWGYTF.

In its sample, this clonotype was seen many times. The rearrangement links TRBV18 to TRBJ1-1, with D tentatively TRBD1 (6 bases). Per the germline V gene, CDR1 is KGHSH and CDR2 is LQKENI. V lost 1 base and J 1 base, leaving 13 bases between the germline ends. The CDR3 totals 16 residues. CDR3 nucleotide sequence: TGTGCCAGCTCACCACTAGGTCGGGGGCGGAACACTGAAGCTTTCTTT. Translating gives CASSPLGRGRNTEAFF.